This TCR beta chain was recovered during a study of blood T cell repertoires in COVID-19 (dated by TCRdb to about 2020). At the level of the whole study: The collaborator samples originated in the United States, Italy and Spain and spanned the acute and convalescent phases of COVID-19. The prospective study material was composed of cDNA or gDNA derived from T cells, B-cell-depleted T cells, or PBMCs. The dataset comprised deeply sampled blood TCRbeta repertoires from subjects exposed to, actively infected with, or recovered from COVID-19. The repertoires were released in a freely available public database intended as a resource for research on the immune response to SARS-CoV-2. The samples were drawn from two sources: the first 160 participants of the ongoing ImmuneRACE study, and 1,200 or so subjects contributed by 6 global collaborators. The sample metadata nearly always contained a de-identified subject ID, COVID-19 status, age in years and sex. Where HLA class I and class II types were available, the types were taken from metadata supplied by the sample provider, not from assay-based typing.

V loses 4 bases of germline sequence and J loses 3 bases, and the interval between the two ends is 10 bases. The CDR1 and CDR2 encoded by the germline V gene are SGHRS and YFSETQ. Its CDR3 holds 14 amino acids, cysteine through phenylalanine. This entry keeps only the CDR3 DNA: 42 bases, framed from base 1. The immunoSEQ Assay, a bias-controlled multiplex PCR, was used to amplify TCRbeta CDR3 regions from genomic DNA. As for how the authors treated the data: Nucleated cell counts per sample were estimated from amplification of reference gene primers within the assay. To quantify the absolute abundance of each unique TCRbeta CDR3 rearrangement, sequence reads were collapsed and filtered. For each sample, productive Simpson clonality was calculated as the square root of Simpson's diversity index over productive rearrangements. TCRdb re-hosts the immuneACCESS table, in-frame sequences only. Its copies lack some clones; in the studies checked, an unresolved V gene accounts for under half of them, and the cause for the rest is not known. V and J calls and clone size are those listed in that table; D and trimming were worked out from the DNA. The sample data list approximately 260,000 clones, and 90% of these were observed just once. The top ten constitute under 2.5% of the sample.

One collaborating source in Seattle enrolled patients during active infection and followed them longitudinally through the course of disease. Whole blood was collected in K2EDTA tubes by collaborating institutions according to the institutions' own protocols. Collaborator samples were shipped for TCRbeta analysis as frozen whole blood, isolated PBMCs, or DNA extracted from either sample type. General findings and caveats noted by the study authors: How much clinical and demographic metadata was included differed by source and by participant, and the metadata was provided uncurated.

About this clone itself: This receptor's antigen is unknown. Within one base of it there is no much larger clone, and no base qualities were kept.

Input material: peripheral blood. This clonotype was obtained from a woman aged 55-70 years with COVID-19, enrolled during active disease. Recombination connected TRBV5-1 to TRBJ2-2, and TRBD1 may be the D gene, going by 6 matching bases. CDR3 protein: CASSRGQDTGELFF. In nucleotide form, the sequence is TGCGCCAGCAGCCGGGGACAAGACACCGGGGAGCTGTTTTTT.